Presented here are 5 T cell receptor beta chains from one specimen sequenced in a study of T cells in Graves' hyperthyroidism and ophthalmopathy. RNA transcripts were the template for amplifying TCR beta CDR3 regions. Initially, a first-round RT-PCR of the TCR CDR3 employed the HTBI primer set. MiXCR, run by TCRdb on the multiplex PCR reads, gives a single entry per CDR3 protein. The sample has 250,000 to 300,000 distinct CDR3 sequences, less than 15% seen once. The sequenced sample consisted of blood. The receptors originated from a woman aged 25 to 39 with Graves' hyperthyroidism that later progressed to Graves' ophthalmopathy.

This clonotype came up many times. The V call is TRBV30, the J call TRBJ1-4; tentative D call: TRBD1 (5 bases). The germline V gene encodes CDR1 GTSNPN and CDR2 SVGIG (reference sequence). CDR3 length: 17 amino acids. V lost 1 base and J 1 base, leaving 16 bases between the germline ends. The CDR3 bases are TGTGCCTGGAGTGGGGGGGGGAGCGGTGGAACTAATGAAAAACTGTTTTTT. Translating it yields CAWSGGGSGGTNEKLFF.

Many counts were recorded for this clonotype. This chain connects TRBV6-1 to TRBJ1-5; D is possibly TRBD1 (6 bases). V dropped 8 bases and J dropped 3 bases, with 14 bases sitting between them. This CDR3 spans 14 amino acids. Germline CDR1 reads MNHNS; CDR2 reads SASEGT. The CDR3 region has the DNA TGTGCCAGCGAGCTGGACAGTTTCAATCAGCCCCAGCATTTT. Protein product: CASELDSFNQPQHF.

The rearrangement uses TRBV20-1 and TRBJ2-6; TRBD1 is a possible D gene (7 bases). Germline loops: CDR1 DFQATT, CDR2 SNEGSKA (reference sequence). Trimming took 5 bases from V and 0 from J, leaving 20 bases between them. The CDR3 is made up of 18 amino acids. CDR3 bases: TGCAGTGCTCCAGAAACGACAGGGACTCACTCTGGGGCCAACGTCCTGACTTTC. Its protein is CSAPETTGTHSGANVLTF.

This clonotype was detected many times. This rearrangement joins TRBV6-2 or TRBV6-3 to TRBJ1-6; D uncertain. Between the trimmed V and J ends, which lost 2 bases and 6 bases, there was a span of 2 bases. Germline loops: CDR1 MNHEY, CDR2 SVGEGT. This CDR3 is 12 amino acids long. In DNA form, the CDR3 reads TGTGCCAGCAGTTACGCTAATTCACCCCTCCACTTT. It translates to CASSYANSPLHF.

In this sample, this clonotype turned up many times. The chain couples TRBV30 to TRBJ2-5; D is possibly TRBD1 or TRBD2 (5 bases each). V was cut by 5 bases and J by 7 bases, with 11 bases left in between. Germline CDR1 is GTSNPN and CDR2 is SVGIG (reference sequence). This CDR3 has 11 amino acids. The CDR3 reads CAWFTGGTQYF. In nucleotides, the CDR3 is TGTGCCTGGTTTACAGGAGGGACCCAGTACTTC.